Sequencing of this TCR beta chain was carried out in a study of CD8 T cells in Susac syndrome. The CDR3 loop spans 13 amino acids. The J segment lost 6 bases and the V segment lost 4 bases, leaving 6 bases of the junction unmatched. Per germline, CDR1 SGDLS and CDR2 YYNGEE. TEMRA cells were FACS-enriched, with CD8+ and CD4+ T cells isolated negatively. An amount of RNA that ranged from roughly 0.45 to 1 ug was reverse transcribed with random hexamers. The immunoSEQ assay covered 54 Vbeta and 13 Jbeta segments for CDR3. Using its own MiXCR run on the immunoSEQ multiplex PCR reads, TCRdb lists one record per CDR3 protein. The table includes 80,000 or so distinct CDR3 sequences, around 94% detected once.

The receptor comes from a human donor in good health. Specimen: CD8+ T cells from PBMCs. The V and J genes are TRBV9 and TRBJ1-1; TRBD1 agrees at 7 bases. The chain's CDR3 is CASSPGQYPEAFF. CDR3 nucleotide sequence: TGTGCCAGCAGCCCGGGACAGTATCCTGAAGCTTTCTTT.